These 17 T cell receptor beta chains were sequenced from one sample in a study of T cell responses to AZD1222 COVID-19 vaccine. The assay was immunoSEQ multiplex PCR, and TCRdb's table has in-frame clones only and misses some. This sample has over 140,000 clones; around nine tenths occur once, and the top ten carry approximately 5.4%. The sample here was peripheral blood, taken on day 0 of AZD1222 vaccination. The origin of the receptors is an adult in good health.

This clone is a singleton in its sample. The chain combines TRBV3-1 (or the pseudogene TRBV3-2) with TRBJ2-3; 8 bases are shared with TRBD2. CDR1 and CDR2 (germline): LGHDT, YNNKEL (reference sequence). The CDR3 is 13 residues long. With 2 bases clipped from V and 7 bases from J, the junction kept 2 bases outside the gene matches. The CDR3 DNA sequence: TGTGCCAGCAGCCAAATAGCGGGGAATACGCAGTATTTT. It yields the protein CASSQIAGNTQYF.

J is TRBJ1-1 and V is TRBV29-1; possible D gene TRBD1, 5 bases. The CDR3 runs 14 residues. Deletions cut 7 bases from V and 4 bases from J, with 19 bases between. CDR1 is SQVTM and CDR2 is ANQGSEA in the germline V gene. The CDR3 here is CSAEVRTGGTEAFF. The CDR3 DNA follows: TGCAGCGCCGAAGTACGGACGGGGGGCACTGAAGCTTTCTTT. Supplemented by reference TRBV29-1 and TRBJ1-1, the full variable domain reads SAVISQKPSRDICQRGTSLTIQCQVDSQVTMMFWYRQQPGQSLTLIATANQGSEATYESGFVIDKFPISRPNLTFSTLTVSNMSPEDSSIYLCSAEVRTGGTEAFFGQGTRLTVV.

The gene calls are TRBV25-1 and TRBJ1-5, with unresolved D. Germline values: CDR1 MGHDK, CDR2 SYGVNS. CDR3 length: 14 residues. The germline V and J ends were trimmed by 8 bases and 0 bases, with 11 bases remaining between them. Here the CDR3 DNA reads TGTGCCAGCCCAAATTGGGGTAGCAATCAGCCCCAGCATTTT. The encoded protein is CASPNWGSNQPQHF.

In the case of this clone: The junction shows a germline mismatch at one end, possibly a read error. This chain links TRBV7-7 with TRBJ2-2; perhaps TRBD2 as D (6 bases). The CDR3 contains 14 residues. Germline CDR1 is SSHAT and CDR2 is FNYEAQ (reference sequence). The CDR3, as DNA: TGTGCTAGCAGCTTGGGAGGTTTTACCGGGGAGCTGTTTTTT. This encodes CASSLGGFTGELFF. The entire variable domain, with the rest obtained from reference TRBV7-7 and TRBJ2-2, is as follows: GAGVSQSPRYKVTKRGQDVTLRCDPISSHATLYWYQQALGQGPEFLTYFNYEAQPDKSGLPSDRFSAERPEGSISTLTIQRTEQRDSAMYRCASSLGGFTGELFFGEGSRLTVL.

The chain couples TRBV5-6 to TRBJ1-1; 9 bases map to TRBD1. V gave up 2 bases and J gave up 9 bases; unmatched junction bases: 11. Germline V lookup: CDR1 SGHDT, CDR2 YYEEEE. This CDR3 contains 15 residues. CDR3 region: CASSFGTGSPRKAFF. Here the CDR3 DNA reads TGTGCCAGCAGCTTCGGGACAGGGTCCCCTCGGAAAGCTTTCTTT. Drawing the rest from reference TRBV5-6 and TRBJ1-1, the complete variable domain is DAGVTQSPTHLIKTRGQQVTLRCSPKSGHDTVSWYQQALGQGPQFIFQYYEEEERQRGNFPDRFSGHQFPNYSSELNVNALLLGDSALYLCASSFGTGSPRKAFFGQGTRLTVV.

J is TRBJ2-3 and V is TRBV3-1 (or the pseudogene TRBV3-2); 8 bases match TRBD2. The V and J ends lost 2 bases and 1 base, in that order; junction bases with no gene match: 2. Germline V gene data show CDR1 as LGHDT and CDR2 as YNNKEL (reference sequence). The CDR3 is 15 residues long. The DNA of the CDR3 is TGTGCCAGCAGCCAAACGGGAGGGCGCACAGATACGCAGTATTTT. This translates into CASSQTGGRTDTQYF.

The rearrangement uses TRBV6-1 and TRBJ2-7; 16 bases are shared with TRBD2. The CDR3 has 19 amino acids. Germline V lookup: CDR1 MNHNS, CDR2 SASEGT. V trimming: 2 bases; J trimming: 3 bases; junction bases outside the gene matches: 10. The CDR3 reads CASSENRGLAGGLSYEQYF. CDR3 nucleotide sequence: TGTGCCAGCAGTGAAAATAGGGGACTAGCGGGGGGGCTGAGCTACGAGCAGTACTTC.

This clone was detected once. The chain links TRBV2 to TRBJ2-3; D is perhaps TRBD1 (6 bases). CDR3 size: 15 residues. Trimming took off 6 bases at V and 3 bases at J, with 16 bases between the two ends. Germline V gene lookup returns CDR1 SNHLY and CDR2 FYNNEI. The CDR3 DNA reads TGTGCCAGCAGAGGGTCAGGGGTTCGTACAGATACGCAGTATTTT. As protein: CASRGSGVRTDTQYF.

Points on this clone: At one boundary the junction diverges from the germline segment, which might be a read error. The genes are TRBV5-5 and TRBJ1-3; 8 bases are a match to TRBD1. The germline gives CDR1 SGHKS, CDR2 YYEKEE (reference sequence). This CDR3 has 15 residues. The CDR3 is CASSLGQASGNTIYF. CDR3 bases: TGTGCCAGCAGTTTGGGACAGGCCTCTGGAAACACCATATATTTT.

The V gene is TRBV18, the J gene TRBJ1-6; no firm D call. The CDR3 contains 14 residues. V lost 0 bases and J 13 bases, leaving 13 bases between the germline ends. Looked up from germline, CDR1 is KGHSH and CDR2 is LQKENI. The CDR3 DNA sequence: TGTGCCAGCTCACCACCGGGCTCAGTTATTCCCCTCCACTTT. It codes for CASSPPGSVIPLHF. The full variable domain, its missing parts supplied by reference TRBV18 and TRBJ1-6, is NAGVMQNPRHLVRRRGQEARLRCSPMKGHSHVYWYRQLPEEGLKFMVYLQKENIIDESGMPKERFSAEFPKEGPSILRIQQVVRGDSAAYFCASSPPGSVIPLHFGNGTRLTVT.

The chain is built from TRBV5-1 and TRBJ1-6; 7 bases fit TRBD1. V lost 2 bases to trimming and J lost 8 bases; unmatched junction nucleotides: 7. The germline CDR1 and CDR2 sequences are SGHRS and YFSETQ. The CDR3 runs to 15 residues. CDR3 amino acids: CASSLDRDGYSPLHF. The CDR3, as DNA: TGCGCCAGCAGCTTAGACAGGGACGGGTATTCACCCCTCCACTTT.

The rearrangement joins TRBV12-3 or TRBV12-4 to TRBJ2-1, with D perhaps TRBD1 (6 bases). V gave up 5 bases and J gave up 9 bases, with 14 bases separating them. CDR3 length equals 13 residues. CDR3 nucleotide sequence: TGTGCCAGCAGTCTTAACAGGGACACTGAGCAGTTCTTC. This codes for CASSLNRDTEQFF.

The chain carries TRBV11-2 and TRBJ1-4; maybe TRBD1 (5 bases). CDR3 length equals 13 residues. Trimming cost V 1 base and J 14 bases, with 14 bases left between them. The germline CDR1 and CDR2 sequences are SGHAT and FQNNGV. The CDR3 nucleotides are TGTGCCAGCAGCTTAGTCCCGACAGTCGGGCTGTTTTTT. This sequence encodes CASSLVPTVGLFF.

The J gene is TRBJ2-5, the V gene TRBV12-3 or TRBV12-4; 9 nucleotides align to TRBD1. Trimming took 7 bases from V and 6 from J; bases not matched to a gene: 6. CDR3 length: 13 residues. CDR3 sequence (DNA): TGTGCCAGCACCTCCGGGACAGGGCAGACCCAGTACTTC. This sequence encodes CASTSGTGQTQYF.

The rearrangement links TRBV10-2 to TRBJ1-1; 10 nucleotides line up with TRBD1. Germline-derived CDR1 and CDR2 are WSHSY and SAAADI. Losses at the gene ends were 5 bases for V and 0 bases for J; bases not matched to a gene: 6. This CDR3 contains 16 residues. The CDR3 reads CASSSDRGPLNTEAFF. CDR3 DNA: TGCGCCAGCAGTTCTGACAGGGGGCCACTGAACACTGAAGCTTTCTTT.

This chain joins TRBV7-9 and TRBJ2-1; D not resolved. The CDR3 has 14 residues. Germline CDR1 is SEHNR and CDR2 is FQNEAQ (reference sequence). V lost 3 bases, J lost 6 bases, and 12 bases lay in between. The DNA for the CDR3 is TGTGCCAGCAGCTTGGCCGGGTCGGGCAATGAGCAGTTCTTC. This codes for CASSLAGSGNEQFF. Looking up the rest from reference TRBV7-9 and TRBJ2-1 gives the full variable domain: DTGVSQNPRHKITKRGQNVTFRCDPISEHNRLYWYRQTLGQGPEFLTYFQNEAQLEKSRLLSDRFSAERPKGSFSTLEIQRTEQGDSAMYLCASSLAGSGNEQFFGPGTRLTVL.

The CDR3 nucleotides are TGCAGCGTTAGGGCTGATTTGAATTCACCCCTCCACTTT. It yields the protein CSVRADLNSPLHF. The V gene is TRBV29-1, the J gene TRBJ1-6, with unresolved D. Germline lookup yields CDR1 SQVTM and CDR2 ANQGSEA. The V end was cut by 5 bases, the J end by 7 bases, with 12 bases between. This CDR3 has 13 residues.